The 17 T cell receptor beta chains below were found in one sample sequenced in a study of blood T cells in healthy people across ages. A second roughly 6 to 12 cycle PCR used barcoded and J-beta primers. TCRdb passed the 5' RACE reads through MiXCR, listing each CDR3 protein once. The sample lists hundreds of thousands of distinct CDR3 sequences, about 49% occurring once. The specimen was blood. The receptor source for this set is a man in his sixties in good health.

The chain combines TRBV29-1 with TRBJ2-3, with 7 bases lining up with TRBD1. CDR1 and CDR2 (germline): SQVTM, ANQGSEA. The CDR3 contains 14 residues. Unmatched junction bases numbered 7, after V lost 7 bases and J lost 0 bases. The CDR3 DNA sequence: TGCAGCGCCACCGGGACAGAAAGCACAGATACGCAGTATTTT. This codes for CSATGTESTDTQYF.

The chain joins TRBV21-1 to TRBJ2-5; the table's D call, TRBD1, was not checked against the DNA. TRBV21-1 is labeled a pseudogene. This CDR3 is built from 10 residues. The CDR3 loop reads CAIRGETQYF. The CDR3 bases are TGTGCCATCCGGGGGGAGACCCAGTACTTC.

Only a few counts were recorded for this clonotype. The gene calls are TRBV6-5 and TRBJ2-1; no clear D. The CDR3 contains 13 residues. Germline V gene data show CDR1 as MNHEY and CDR2 as SVGAGI. V was trimmed by 6 bases and J by 9 bases, leaving 15 bases between them. For the CDR3, the DNA is TGTGCCAGCAGGTTGTTGGCAAATACTGAGCAGTTCTTC. The encoded protein is CASRLLANTEQFF.

The CDR3 sequence is CASSFGGNRNEQYF. Written as DNA, the CDR3 is TGTGCCAGCAGTTTTGGGGGGAATAGAAACGAGCAGTACTTC. The V gene is TRBV28, the J gene TRBJ2-5, with TRBD2 as a possible D gene (6 bases). The tail of the sequence fits TRBJ2-7 better, so the J call may be wrong. Germline V lookup: CDR1 MDHEN, CDR2 SYDVKM. There are 14 residues in the CDR3.

The chain has TRBV6-2 or TRBV6-3 and TRBJ2-1, with 8 bases matching TRBD2. Per the germline V gene, CDR1 is MNHEY and CDR2 is SVGEGT. The CDR3 spans 17 residues. The J segment lost 7 bases and the V segment lost 1 base, leaving 12 bases of the junction unmatched. Here the CDR3 reads CASSYFAGGLGSNEQFF. The CDR3 DNA reads TGTGCCAGCAGTTACTTCGCGGGGGGACTAGGGAGTAATGAGCAGTTCTTC.

CDR3: CASFSASSGGAVDTQYF. CDR3 bases: TGTGCCAGCTTTTCCGCCTCTAGCGGGGGGGCGGTAGATACGCAGTATTTT. The chain couples TRBV2 to TRBJ2-3; 12 bases agree with TRBD2. This CDR3 has 17 amino acids. Germline V gene sequence: CDR1 SNHLY, CDR2 FYNNEI. The ends lost 8 bases at V and 5 bases at J; junction bases unmatched: 14.

CDR3 DNA sequence: TGCGCCAGCAGCTTGGAACAGGGGGCCTACAATGAGCAGTACTTC. Translation gives CASSLEQGAYNEQYF. V is TRBV5-1 and J is TRBJ2-1; 9 bases are shared with TRBD1. The DNA end is more similar to TRBJ2-7, so the J call may be wrong. The CDR3 has 15 residues. Germline V gives CDR1 SGHRS, CDR2 YFSETQ.

This chain uses TRBV2 with TRBJ2-2; 8 bases match TRBD1. CDR3 size: 15 residues. The germline V gene has CDR1 SNHLY and CDR2 FYNNEI. V was pared by 4 bases and J by 1 base, with 2 bases of the junction left unmatched. The CDR3 DNA is TGTGCCAGCAGTGCGACAGGGGTGAACACCGGGGAGCTGTTTTTT. It translates to CASSATGVNTGELFF.

This clonotype was seen ten or more times. The chain recombines TRBV6-2 or TRBV6-3 with TRBJ2-5; 7 positions match TRBD2. This CDR3 has 13 amino acids. The V gene end was trimmed by 8 bases and the J gene end by 3 bases; junction bases not matched to a gene: 6. The germline gives CDR1 MNHEY, CDR2 SVGEGT. CDR3 residues: CASRDYVEETQYF. As DNA, the CDR3 is TGTGCCAGCCGGGACTACGTCGAAGAGACCCAGTACTTC.

This clonotype has a handful of counts. The chain links TRBV2 to TRBJ2-1; D possibly corresponds to TRBD2 (6 bases). This CDR3 is 14 amino acids long. CDR1 SNHLY and CDR2 FYNNEI come from the germline V gene. Trimming removed 10 bases at V and 0 bases at J, with 13 bases between. The CDR3 protein is CAKGTLSSYNEQFF. The CDR3 DNA is TGTGCCAAGGGGACTCTCAGCTCCTACAATGAGCAGTTCTTC.

A remark on this clonotype: A much larger clone sits a single nucleotide away, making a read error possible. The chain couples TRBV6-6 to TRBJ2-1, with D perhaps TRBD1 (6 bases). CDR3 size: 16 residues. Deletions cut 2 bases from V and 10 bases from J, with 21 bases between. Germline V gives CDR1 MNHNY, CDR2 SVGAGI (reference sequence). DNA of the CDR3: TGTGCCAGCAGTTACCTCGCCGAACAGGGTCTGAGGGAGCAGTTCTTC. Translation: CASSYLAEQGLREQFF.

This clonotype showed up just a few times. The gene calls are TRBV11-2 and TRBJ2-3; D is unclear. From germline, CDR1 is SGHAT and CDR2 FQNNGV. V was clipped by 2 bases and J by 8 bases, with 8 bases between them. The CDR3 is 12 residues long. CDR3 in amino acids: CASSLNGPTQYF. The CDR3 DNA follows: TGTGCCAGCAGCTTAAATGGGCCTACGCAGTATTTT.

A remark on this clonotype: This may be a read error, as it is one base from a much larger clone. V and J are TRBV12-5 and TRBJ2-3; D is ambiguous. This CDR3 region has 11 residues. Germline assignment: CDR1 LGHNT and CDR2 FRNRAP. Trimming took off 6 bases at V and 9 bases at J, with 10 bases between the two ends. CDR3 coding DNA: TGTGCTAGTGGCTTACCGTCCACGCAGTATTTT. Its translation: CASGLPSTQYF.

The chain couples TRBV24-1 to TRBJ2-5; D unresolved. The CDR3 has 13 amino acids. Germline V CDR1 and CDR2: KGHDR, SFDVKD. Trimming removed 0 bases at V and 4 bases at J, with 5 bases between. The CDR3 DNA is TGTGCCACCAGTGATTTGCCGGGAGAGACCCAGTACTTC. It is translated as CATSDLPGETQYF.

This clonotype was seen just once. The rearrangement joins TRBV15 to TRBJ1-4; TRBD1 matches at 7 bases. In germline, CDR1 is LNHNV, CDR2 YYDKDF (reference sequence). The CDR3 totals 15 residues. V lost 3 bases to trimming and J lost 5 bases; unmatched junction nucleotides: 6. In DNA, the CDR3 is TGTGCCACCAGCAGCCCGGGACAGAGGAATGAAAAACTGTTTTTT. Protein sequence: CATSSPGQRNEKLFF.

CDR3 bases: TGTGCCAGCAGTGAAGCGCGGGGTAGCAATCAGCCCCAGCATTTT. This encodes CASSEARGSNQPQHF. This rearrangement joins TRBV2 to TRBJ1-5; D is ambiguous. The CDR3 is made up of 15 amino acids. The germline gives CDR1 SNHLY, CDR2 FYNNEI. V was trimmed by 0 bases and J by 0 bases, leaving 6 bases between them.

The chain has TRBV6-1 and TRBJ2-5; D not certain. The CDR3 has 12 amino acids. The V and J ends lost 8 bases and 6 bases respectively, with 13 bases between them. Germline assignment: CDR1 MNHNS and CDR2 SASEGT. For the CDR3, the DNA is TGTGCCAGCGGAACGGATTGGAAGACCCAGTACTTC. This codes for CASGTDWKTQYF.